The 13 T cell receptor beta chains below were found in one sample sequenced in a study of T cell clonotyping in hematopoietic cell transplantation. Data came from immunoSEQ multiplex PCR; TCRdb stores just in-frame clones and leaves some out. The sample consists of about 4,600 clones, about three quarters of them appearing once. Source: peripheral blood mononuclear cells, taken 100 days after allogeneic stem cell transplant. Receptor source: a female patient aged 50-60 years who had an allogeneic stem cell transplant from an unrelated donor, so the T cells may come from the graft donor. Some clones in this sample may be carry-over from other donors' samples.

This clone was seen just once. The rearrangement uses TRBV11-2 and TRBJ1-4; no definite D call. V shed 5 bases and J shed 3 bases, with 13 bases lying between them. Germline CDR1 and CDR2: SGHAT and FQNNGV. This CDR3 region has 15 residues. The DNA of the CDR3 is TGTGCCAGCAGCCCCCTGCAGGCCTCTAATGAAAAACTGTTTTTT. This sequence encodes CASSPLQASNEKLFF.

The genes are TRBV5-4 and TRBJ2-4; D may be TRBD1 or TRBD2 (5 bases each). The CDR3 length is 13 residues. Trimming took 4 bases from V and 6 from J, leaving 11 bases between them. Germline V CDR1 and CDR2: SGHNT, YYREEE (reference sequence). The CDR3 loop is CASSPGTRNIQYF. The CDR3, as DNA: TGTGCCAGCAGCCCCGGGACCCGAAACATTCAGTACTTC.

The rearrangement joins TRBV7-9 to TRBJ1-1; 7 nucleotides line up with TRBD1. After removal of 2 bases from V and 7 bases from J, the junction contained 7 bases not matched to a gene. There are 14 residues in the CDR3. Germline V lookup: CDR1 SEHNR, CDR2 FQNEAQ (reference sequence). The CDR3 DNA sequence: TGTGCCAGCAGCTTAACGACAGGGCAGAGTGAAGCTTTCTTT. Its translation: CASSLTTGQSEAFF.

The count of this clone is one. The J gene is TRBJ2-3, the V gene TRBV25-1; D not certain. CDR1 MGHDK and CDR2 SYGVNS come from the germline V gene. The CDR3 extends over 14 amino acids. The V gene lost 6 bases and the J gene lost 2 bases, with 12 bases spanning the gap. The DNA of the CDR3 is TGTGCCAGCAGCCACCTATGGGACACAGATACGCAGTATTTT. Translating it yields CASSHLWDTDTQYF.

CDR3 bases: TGTGCCAGCAGGCCGGGACTAGTCCGGGAGACCCAGTACTTC. Its translation is CASRPGLVRETQYF. V and J are TRBV6-6 and TRBJ2-5, with 8 bases fitting TRBD2. The CDR3 contains 14 residues. With 6 bases clipped from V and 5 bases from J, the junction kept 8 bases outside the gene matches. Per the germline V gene, CDR1 is MNHNY and CDR2 is SVGAGI (reference sequence).

The rearrangement uses TRBV19 and TRBJ2-5, with D uncertain. In germline, CDR1 is LNHDA, CDR2 SQIVND (reference sequence). The V and J ends lost 4 bases and 5 bases respectively, with 17 bases between them. The CDR3 spans 15 residues. The CDR3, as DNA: TGTGCCAGTAGTACTTTCCCCCTTGTGTGGGAGACCCAGTACTTC. Translating it yields CASSTFPLVWETQYF.

This clone has a single count. The genes are TRBV2 and TRBJ2-6; D ambiguous. The CDR3 sequence is 14 residues long. Trimming left V 7 bases short and J 0 bases short, with 7 bases between. The V gene's germline CDR1 is SNHLY and CDR2 FYNNEI. The CDR3 spells CASNPYSGANVLTF. CDR3 coding DNA: TGTGCCAGCAACCCTTACTCTGGGGCCAACGTCCTGACTTTC.

This clone came up once. This chain joins TRBV7-2 and TRBJ1-1; 8 bases line up with TRBD1. There are 14 residues in the CDR3. Germline V lookup: CDR1 SGHTA, CDR2 FQGNSA. With 5 bases clipped from V and 3 bases from J, the junction kept 5 bases outside the gene matches. CDR3 sequence reads: CASSIRGPDTEAFF. The DNA of the CDR3 is TGTGCCAGCAGCATCAGGGGGCCGGACACTGAAGCTTTCTTT.

The rearrangement links TRBV28 to TRBJ1-4; 7 nucleotides agree with TRBD1. CDR3 length: 14 residues. Germline V gene lookup returns CDR1 MDHEN and CDR2 SYDVKM. The V gene end was trimmed by 5 bases and the J gene end by 7 bases; junction bases not matched to a gene: 7. The CDR3 nucleotides are TGTGCCAGCAGTCTTACAGGGGTGGGTGAAAAACTGTTTTTT. It encodes CASSLTGVGEKLFF.

The V call is TRBV6-1, the J call TRBJ1-3; D is uncertain. This CDR3 has 14 residues. The V gene's germline CDR1 is MNHNS and CDR2 SASEGT. V lost 6 bases and J 0 bases, leaving 9 bases between the germline ends. DNA of the CDR3: TGTGCCAGCAGGCGTACTCCCTCTGGAAACACCATATATTTT. It yields the protein CASRRTPSGNTIYF.

CDR3 in DNA: TGCGCCAGCAGCCAAGCCAAGAACACTGAAGCTTTCTTT. It specifies CASSQAKNTEAFF. The chain is built from TRBV4-1 and TRBJ1-1; D is uncertain. This CDR3 comprises 13 residues. V gave up 1 base and J gave up 1 base, with 4 bases separating them. From germline, CDR1 is MGHRA and CDR2 YSYEKL.

The chain couples TRBV19 to TRBJ2-3, with TRBD2 matching over 8 bases. The CDR3 contains 17 residues. Trimming at V came to 5 bases and at J to 3 bases, leaving 13 bases not matched to a gene. CDR1 LNHDA and CDR2 SQIVND come from the germline V gene (reference sequence). This CDR3 is CASSLAGGEGVTDTQYF. The CDR3 DNA reads as TGTGCCAGTAGTCTGGCCGGGGGGGAGGGAGTTACAGATACGCAGTATTTT.

This CDR3 reads CASSFVGAGTGELFF. In DNA, the CDR3 is TGTGCCAGCAGCTTCGTGGGGGCAGGCACCGGGGAGCTGTTTTTT. The chain carries TRBV5-4 and TRBJ2-2; TRBD1 might be the D (6 bases). Trimming pared 2 bases from V and 4 bases from J, leaving 12 bases between. This CDR3 is built from 15 residues. Germline CDR1 reads SGHNT; CDR2 reads YYREEE (reference sequence).